This T cell receptor beta chain originates from a study of CD4 T cells in relation to SARS-CoV-2 and coronaviruses. Looking at the study overall: Crossreactive spike epitopes shared across donors were mapped to their HLA restriction.

Germline V CDR1 and CDR2: GTSNPN, SVGIG (reference sequence). V lost 2 bases to trimming and J lost 0 bases, with 11 bases between them. This CDR3 contains 15 residues. Before the COVID-19 pandemic, during about 2010-2019, CD4+ T cells were taken from unexposed donors. The cells were cultured for less than twelve days before CD4+ T cells were isolated. Cells permitting, SARS-CoV-2 S/N and four cold-coronavirus spikes were tested on unexposed-donor CD4+ T cells. Profiled with immunoSEQ multiplex PCR; TCRdb holds only in-frame clones, not every one. Among approximately 30,000 clones, 74% were seen once, and the ten largest hold around a quarter. This clone was detected a few times. Antigen: not known. Other DNA sequences from this sample encode an identical CDR3 as well.

This clonotype originated in a human donor in good health. Sequenced material: CD4+ T cells from PBMCs, cultured in vitro. The rearrangement links TRBV30 to TRBJ1-5; no clear D. CDR3 bases: TGTGCCTGGAGTCTCACGACCGGTAGCAATCAGCCCCAGCATTTT. Translated: CAWSLTTGSNQPQHF.